Following are 5 T cell receptor beta chains from one sample sequenced in a study of T cells in Graves' hyperthyroidism and ophthalmopathy. The TCR beta CDR3 regions underwent amplification using RNA transcripts as the source. Using the HTBI primer set, a first-round RT-PCR was run on the TCR CDR3. TCRdb re-derived calls from the multiplex PCR reads in MiXCR, one entry per CDR3 protein. The sample contains about 640,000 distinct CDR3 sequences, approximately 14% of which appear only once. Specimen: blood. Every receptor here comes from a woman aged 50 to 60 with Graves' ophthalmopathy.

This clonotype was seen repeatedly, ten times or more. The rearrangement uses TRBV6-2 or TRBV6-3 and TRBJ2-7, with D perhaps TRBD1 (5 bases). V was trimmed by 2 bases and J by 6 bases, leaving 14 bases between them. The length of the CDR3 is 14 residues. Germline lookup yields CDR1 MNHEY and CDR2 SVGEGT. The CDR3 region is CASSYLQGWGEQYF. In nucleotides, the CDR3 is TGTGCCAGCAGTTACCTGCAGGGATGGGGCGAGCAGTACTTC.

This clonotype was recorded many times. The chain couples TRBV20-1 to TRBJ1-1; 8 positions agree with TRBD1. V dropped 1 base and J dropped 5; count of bases not matched to a gene: 6. The CDR3 contains 14 residues. In germline, CDR1 is DFQATT, CDR2 SNEGSKA (reference sequence). In nucleotides, the CDR3 is TGCAGTGCTAGAGGGCCAGGGGGCGATACTGAAGCTTTCTTT. This gives the protein CSARGPGGDTEAFF.

Regarding this clonotype: A much larger clone differs from this one at a single base, so this may be a read error. The chain recombines TRBV20-1 with TRBJ1-1; D remains ambiguous. With 0 bases removed from V and 10 bases from J, the gap between germline ends came to 12 bases. CDR1 is DFQATT and CDR2 is SNEGSKA in the germline V gene (reference sequence). This CDR3 contains 12 residues. The CDR3 is CSARERSPGAFF. CDR3 nucleotides: TGCAGTGCTAGAGAGCGTTCCCCTGGAGCTTTCTTT.

The chain links TRBV20-1 to TRBJ1-2; D unresolved. Trimming removed 0 bases at V and 0 bases at J, with 11 bases between. Germline V gene lookup returns CDR1 DFQATT and CDR2 SNEGSKA (reference sequence). This CDR3 has 15 residues. The CDR3: CSAREGPRTNYGYTF. The DNA of the CDR3 is TGCAGTGCTAGAGAAGGACCTAGAACTAACTATGGCTACACCTTC.

The chain joins TRBV6-5 to TRBJ2-2, with 9 bases matching TRBD1. Germline trimming cut 8 bases from V and 5 bases from J; bases unmatched to any gene: 6. There are 14 residues in the CDR3. Germline CDR1 and CDR2: MNHEY and SVGAGI. The CDR3 DNA is TGTGCCAGCGTATACAGGGGGCAGACCGGGGAGCTGTTTTTT. Protein product: CASVYRGQTGELFF.